Ten or more counts support the clone carrying this TCR beta chain. Its antigen is undetermined. The data derive from a study of neurological immune-mediated disorders. The starting material, 2 million PBMCs stored at -80 C, gave rise to the unsorted libraries. The study's findings and limits: None of the CDR3 amino acid sequences found in expanded clones was shared across subjects. This suggests that the TCR-beta repertoires were private in all groups.

TCRdb passed the 5' RACE reads through MiXCR, listing each CDR3 protein once. The sample records roughly 76,000 distinct CDR3 sequences, 3.2% being singletons. The germline CDR1 and CDR2 sequences are MNHEY and SVGAGI. CDR3 length equals 14 residues. The ends were cut back, 6 bases at V and 6 bases at J, with 14 bases in the middle. The clonotype was recovered from a woman in her fifties or sixties with multiple sclerosis. The chain carries TRBV6-5 and TRBJ1-4, with D maybe TRBD1 (6 bases). Material: PBMCs. DNA for the CDR3: TGTGCCAGCAGCTTGGGACAACTTGATGAAAAACTGTTTTTT. This translates into CASSLGQLDEKLFF.